The 4 T cell receptor beta chains given below trace back to one sample, sequenced in a study of CD8 T cells in Susac syndrome. With random hexamers, reverse transcription was performed on about 0.5 to 1 ug of RNA. TCRdb redid the calling of the immunoSEQ multiplex PCR reads with MiXCR, one entry per CDR3 protein. Of around 200,000 distinct CDR3 sequences listed, 95% are singletons. Sequenced: CD4+ T cells from PBMCs. The receptor source for this set is a human donor in good health.

J is TRBJ2-4 and V is TRBV29-1; perhaps TRBD1 as D (5 bases). The CDR3 has 13 amino acids. Trimming left V 6 bases short and J 6 bases short, with 15 bases between. CDR1 is SQVTM, CDR2 ANQGSEA, per germline. CDR3 nucleotide sequence: TGCAGCGTCTGCCAAGACAGTGGAAACATTCAGTACTTC. Residues: CSVCQDSGNIQYF.

This chain joins TRBV3-1 and TRBJ2-4; TRBD2 matches at 7 bases. The V gene's germline CDR1 is LGHDT and CDR2 YNNKEL (reference sequence). The CDR3 extends over 15 amino acids. V lost 3 bases and J lost 8; bases outside the gene matches: 10. In DNA form, the CDR3 reads TGTGCCAGCAGCCAGACGTCCGGGACTACGGACATTCAGTACTTC. Protein product: CASSQTSGTTDIQYF.

The chain couples TRBV6-5 to TRBJ2-3; TRBD2 matches at 7 bases. CDR3 length: 14 amino acids. CDR1 and CDR2 (germline): MNHEY, SVGAGI. V lost 6 bases and J lost 1; bases outside the gene matches: 4. The CDR3 nucleotides are TGTGCCAGCAGATCCCGGGAGGGCACAGATACGCAGTATTTT. Its translation is CASRSREGTDTQYF.

CDR3 amino acids: CSGERERDTQYF. The CDR3 DNA reads TGCAGTGGAGAGCGGGAGAGGGATACGCAGTATTTT. This chain links TRBV20-1 with TRBJ2-3, with 8 nucleotides matching TRBD2. The CDR3 has 12 residues. Trimming removed 7 bases from V and 6 bases from J; junction bases left unmatched: 6. Germline lookup yields CDR1 DFQATT and CDR2 SNEGSKA (reference sequence).